A selection of T cell receptor beta chains follows, all from one sample in a study of blood T cell repertoires in COVID-19. The protocol was immunoSEQ multiplex PCR, while the TCRdb copy is restricted to in-frame clones and leaves out a portion. Here the sample spans about 120,000 clones, 70% to 85% being singletons. Material for sequencing was peripheral blood. Receptor source: a woman aged 70-85 years with acute or convalescent COVID-19. The CDR3 runs from the conserved cysteine through the conserved F or W. The D gene is left open where the match is weak. Clone sizes are given selectively: once, few, many, or a class where the clone is expanded.

j_call v_call clone_size d_call cdr3_aa cdr3_nt
TRBJ1-1 TRBV7-9 . TRBD1 CASYGAGGTEAFF TGTGCCAGCTATGGAGCAGGGGGCACTGAAGCTTTCTTT
TRBJ2-1 TRBV11-2 . TRBD2 CASSLVVAGPRQRFF TGTGCCAGCAGCTTAGTGGTAGCGGGGCCCCGACAACGATTCTTC
TRBJ1-2 TRBV9 . . CASSLGGENYGYTF TGTGCCAGCAGTCTAGGGGGGGAGAACTATGGCTACACCTTC
TRBJ2-3 TRBV9 . . CASSVDPGSDTQYF TGTGCCAGCAGCGTAGATCCGGGGTCAGATACGCAGTATTTT
TRBJ1-1 TRBV27 few . CASRSMGPGTEAFF TGTGCCAGCAGGTCGATGGGTCCGGGCACTGAAGCTTTCTTT
TRBJ2-1 TRBV27 . . CASSFDSSGHTYNEQFF TGTGCCAGCAGTTTTGACTCTTCAGGGCACACCTACAATGAGCAGTTCTTC
TRBJ2-7 TRBV3-1/TRBV3-2 . . CASSQVGGGRWEQYF TGTGCCAGCAGCCAAGTTGGTGGGGGGAGATGGGAGCAGTACTTC
TRBJ2-5 TRBV7-7 . . CASSTKSRGFETQYF TGTGCCAGCAGCACCAAATCAAGGGGGTTCGAGACCCAGTACTTC
TRBJ2-1 TRBV3-1/TRBV3-2 . . CASSPLGSVVEQFF TGTGCCAGCAGCCCACTAGGATCTGTCGTTGAGCAGTTCTTC
TRBJ2-1 TRBV19 . TRBD1 CASSIGMSARDRRFF TGTGCCAGTAGTATTGGGATGTCAGCGAGGGACAGGCGGTTCTTC
TRBJ1-1 TRBV5-4 . . CASSPGGPEAFF TGTGCCAGCAGCCCCGGGGGACCTGAAGCTTTCTTT
TRBJ1-2 TRBV18 . . CASSPPGGGRRGYGYTF TGTGCCAGCTCACCACCGGGCGGGGGGCGACGTGGCTATGGCTACACCTTC
TRBJ1-6 TRBV30 . . CAWSGGGYNSPLHF TGTGCCTGGAGTGGGGGGGGGTATAATTCACCCCTCCACTTT
TRBJ1-2 TRBV11-2 . . CASSKTARGDGYTF TGTGCCAGCAGCAAGACAGCTCGGGGGGATGGCTACACCTTC
TRBJ2-7 TRBV5-1 . TRBD1 CASSLSQGAGYEQYF TGCGCCAGCAGCTTGAGTCAGGGGGCGGGTTACGAGCAGTACTTC
TRBJ1-1 TRBV11-3 . . CASSLGLLGNEAFF TGTGCCAGCAGCTTAGGACTCCTCGGAAATGAAGCTTTCTTT
TRBJ1-5 TRBV2 . . CASRQDTYNQPQHF TGTGCCAGCAGGCAAGACACCTACAATCAGCCCCAGCATTTT
TRBJ1-6 TRBV18 . . CASSPQRTMDNSPLHF TGTGCCAGCTCTCCACAGCGCACTATGGATAATTCACCCCTCCACTTT
TRBJ2-1 TRBV9 . TRBD2 CASSTLAGSYNEQFF TGTGCCAGCAGCACCTTAGCGGGTTCCTACAATGAGCAGTTCTTC
TRBJ1-2 TRBV15 once TRBD1 CATSVDRGNYGYTF TGTGCCACCAGCGTTGACAGGGGGAACTATGGCTACACCTTC
TRBJ1-2 TRBV27 . . CASSLSGRDYGYTF TGTGCCAGCAGTTTATCGGGCAGAGACTATGGCTACACCTTC
TRBJ2-7 TRBV6-6 . TRBD2 CASRTVSSGGLSEQYF TGTGCCAGCAGAACTGTCTCTAGCGGGGGGTTGAGCGAGCAGTACTTC
TRBJ1-4 TRBV10-3 few . CAMQTSPGEKLFF TGTGCCATGCAGACCTCTCCGGGGGAAAAACTGTTTTTT
TRBJ1-1 TRBV5-4 . . CASSLEGGANTEAFF TGTGCCAGCAGCTTGGAAGGTGGGGCGAACACTGAAGCTTTCTTT
TRBJ1-5 TRBV7-2 once TRBD1 CASSWSTGGGQPQHF TGTGCCAGCAGCTGGTCCACAGGGGGAGGCCAGCCCCAGCATTTT
TRBJ1-6 TRBV7-2 . TRBD1 CASSSTGQGDSPLHF TGTGCCAGCAGCTCAACCGGACAGGGGGATTCACCCCTCCACTTT
TRBJ1-1 TRBV5-1 . . CASSPQGYTEAFF TGCGCCAGCAGCCCCCAGGGTTACACTGAAGCTTTCTTT
TRBJ2-1 TRBV4-3 once TRBD2 CASSQGPQRGEVEQFF TGCGCCAGCAGCCAAGGACCCCAGCGGGGGGAGGTCGAGCAGTTCTTC
TRBJ2-7 TRBV27 once TRBD1 CASRPTGSTYEQYF TGTGCCAGCAGACCGACAGGGTCCACCTACGAGCAGTACTTC
TRBJ1-1 TRBV6-1 . . CASSEIQGSATEAFF TGTGCCAGCAGTGAGATTCAGGGCTCGGCCACTGAAGCTTTCTTT
TRBJ1-2 TRBV5-1 . . CASSSTPGNGYTF TGCGCCAGCAGCTCGACGCCGGGAAACGGCTACACCTTC
TRBJ2-5 TRBV11-3 . . CASSYGLMGETQYF TGTGCCAGCAGCTACGGACTAATGGGGGAGACCCAGTACTTC
TRBJ1-2 TRBV29-1 once . CSVEDQGGRGNGYTF TGCAGCGTTGAAGATCAAGGAGGGAGGGGAAATGGCTACACCTTC
TRBJ1-4 TRBV2 . TRBD1 CASSEQGQGTNEKLFF TGTGCCAGCAGTGAGCAAGGACAGGGAACTAATGAAAAACTGTTTTTT
TRBJ1-1 TRBV7-9 once TRBD1 CASSSWDRTEAFF TGTGCCAGCAGCTCCTGGGACAGGACTGAAGCTTTCTTT
TRBJ2-1 TRBV5-6 . . CASSLTNRGGSYNEQFF TGTGCCAGCAGCTTGACGAACAGGGGGGGTTCCTACAATGAGCAGTTCTTC
TRBJ2-2 TRBV5-4 . . CASRRDSNTGELFF TGTGCCAGCAGGCGGGACAGCAACACCGGGGAGCTGTTTTTT
TRBJ1-1 TRBV7-9 . . CASRQREADGYTEAFF TGTGCCAGCAGGCAAAGGGAGGCAGATGGGTACACTGAAGCTTTCTTT
TRBJ2-7 TRBV4-3 . TRBD1 CASSQLTGESYEQYF TGCGCCAGCAGCCAACTGACAGGGGAGTCCTACGAGCAGTACTTC
TRBJ2-6 TRBV29-1 . . CSAEGWTDSSGANVLTF TGCAGCGCTGAAGGATGGACGGACTCCTCTGGGGCCAACGTCCTGACTTTC
TRBJ1-2 TRBV15 . . CATSRDKLNYGYTF TGTGCCACCAGCAGGGACAAACTTAACTATGGCTACACCTTC
TRBJ1-4 TRBV18 . . CASSSSRGSNEKLFF TGTGCCAGCTCATCCAGTAGGGGCTCTAATGAAAAACTGTTTTTT
TRBJ2-7 TRBV27 once TRBD1 CATPTPRSRTGAHEQYF TGTGCCACTCCTACCCCTCGCTCCCGGACAGGGGCCCACGAGCAGTACTTC
TRBJ2-1 TRBV11-3 . . CASSLSVPPSYNEQFF TGTGCCAGCAGCTTATCGGTCCCCCCGTCTTACAATGAGCAGTTCTTC
TRBJ1-1 TRBV18 . . CASSPGSSGLNTEAFF TGTGCCAGCTCACCAGGCAGCTCGGGTTTGAACACTGAAGCTTTCTTT
TRBJ2-3 TRBV9 . . CASSPRGSADTQYF TGTGCCAGCAGCCCCCGGGGAAGCGCAGATACGCAGTATTTT
TRBJ1-2 TRBV9 . TRBD1 CASSFRDRATDGYTF TGTGCCAGCAGCTTCCGGGACAGGGCAACTGATGGCTACACCTTC
TRBJ1-1 TRBV7-9 . TRBD1 CASSRDRVGYTEAFF TGTGCCAGCAGCAGGGACAGGGTAGGATACACTGAAGCTTTCTTT
TRBJ1-2 TRBV4-3 . TRBD1 CASSQEVGQGNGYTF TGCGCCAGCAGCCAAGAAGTAGGACAGGGGAATGGCTACACCTTC
TRBJ1-2 TRBV6-5 many TRBD1 CASKHAGTGVGYTF TGTGCCAGCAAACACGCCGGGACAGGGGTCGGCTACACCTTC
TRBJ2-1 TRBV6-5 . TRBD1 CASRPPGTGYNEQFF TGTGCCAGCAGGCCTCCCGGGACAGGTTACAATGAGCAGTTCTTC
TRBJ1-3 TRBV5-4 few TRBD1 CASSPGQAGNTIYF TGTGCCAGCAGCCCGGGACAGGCTGGAAACACCATATATTTT
TRBJ2-4 TRBV7-2 few TRBD1 CASSDRGRGNIQYF TGTGCCAGCAGCGACAGGGGGCGCGGAAACATTCAGTACTTC
TRBJ1-5 TRBV18 . . CASSRAGNNQPQHF TGTGCCAGCTCACGGGCAGGGAACAATCAGCCCCAGCATTTT